Each of the 30 T cell receptor beta chains below was sequenced from the same sample in a study of cytomegalovirus exposure and HLA in healthy donors. Primers included in the PCR were 60 Vbeta and 13 Jbeta primers. Clones were sequenced by immunoSEQ multiplex PCR, and TCRdb holds only the in-frame ones, with some missing. The table lists 150,000 or so clones, 70% of them singletons, with 2.1% in the top ten. The sequenced sample consisted of PBMCs. The receptors were sampled from a woman aged 60-70 years in good health and CMV-seropositive.

The V call is TRBV4-1, the J call TRBJ2-5, with 7 bases aligning to TRBD1. Per germline, CDR1 MGHRA and CDR2 YSYEKL. V was pared by 6 bases and J by 1 base, with 5 bases of the junction left unmatched. The CDR3 contains 14 residues. DNA for the CDR3: TGCGCCAGCAGTCCAGGGGACAGCCAAGAGACCCAGTACTTC. It yields the protein CASSPGDSQETQYF.

The chain recombines TRBV9 with TRBJ2-3; D is unclear. Germline assignment: CDR1 SGDLS and CDR2 YYNGEE. Between the trimmed V and J ends, which lost 4 bases and 4 bases, there was a span of 16 bases. The CDR3 is 15 amino acids. In DNA, the CDR3 is TGTGCCAGCAGCTCCATCGACAAAGACCCAGATACGCAGTATTTT. Its translation is CASSSIDKDPDTQYF.

The chain links TRBV6-1 to TRBJ1-5, with 9 bases matching TRBD1. This CDR3 contains 15 residues. V was clipped by 6 bases and J by 7 bases; unmatched bases: 10. Germline CDR1 reads MNHNS; CDR2 reads SASEGT. CDR3 amino acids: CASRATGGALQPQHF. The CDR3 bases are TGTGCCAGCAGGGCTACAGGGGGCGCTCTGCAGCCCCAGCATTTT.

This rearrangement joins TRBV19 to TRBJ1-5; the D is unclear. The V end was cut by 3 bases, the J end by 2 bases, with 14 bases between. Germline loops: CDR1 LNHDA, CDR2 SQIVND (reference sequence). The CDR3 loop spans 16 amino acids. CDR3 nucleotide sequence: TGTGCCAGTAGTATGCTCTCCTCGGTTCGCAATCAGCCCCAGCATTTT. It yields the protein CASSMLSSVRNQPQHF.

V and J are TRBV28 and TRBJ1-1; D is unclear. Per the germline V gene, CDR1 is MDHEN and CDR2 is SYDVKM. The CDR3 is 12 amino acids. The V end lost 8 bases, the J end lost 3 bases, and 10 bases lay between the germline ends. The CDR3 DNA is TGTGCCAGCGCCGAGGGAGACACTGAAGCTTTCTTT. Amino acids: CASAEGDTEAFF.

The chain has TRBV5-1 and TRBJ2-7; 8 bases line up with TRBD1. The germline V gene has CDR1 SGHRS and CDR2 YFSETQ. There are 14 residues in the CDR3. Losses at the gene ends were 4 bases for V and 4 bases for J; bases not matched to a gene: 7. This chain's CDR3 is CASSHGQGPYEQYF. For the CDR3, the DNA is TGCGCCAGCAGCCATGGACAGGGCCCGTACGAGCAGTACTTC.

This clone was detected once. J is TRBJ2-1 and V is TRBV28, with 10 bases fitting TRBD2. Looked up from germline, CDR1 is MDHEN and CDR2 is SYDVKM. Trimming cost V 3 bases and J 2 bases; bases outside gene matches: 4. This CDR3 contains 16 residues. The CDR3 loop reads CASSLLLAGTYNEQFF. The CDR3 DNA is TGTGCCAGCAGTTTGTTACTAGCGGGAACCTACAATGAGCAGTTCTTC.

The chain links TRBV7-7 to TRBJ2-5, with 12 positions matching TRBD2. The CDR3 contains 16 residues. Germline loops: CDR1 SSHAT, CDR2 FNYEAQ (reference sequence). V shed 1 base, J shed 2 bases, and the junction held 2 bases outside the gene matches. The CDR3 sequence: CASSLGLAGEQETQYF. As DNA, the CDR3 is TGTGCCAGCAGCTTAGGACTAGCGGGAGAACAAGAGACCCAGTACTTC.

The V and J genes are TRBV7-3 and TRBJ1-1; D unresolved. The CDR3 spans 12 residues. The ends were cut back, 3 bases at V and 1 base at J, with 3 bases in the middle. The germline CDR1 and CDR2 sequences are SGHTA and FQGTGA. Written as DNA, the CDR3 is TGTGCCAGCAGCTTCAAGAACACTGAAGCTTTCTTT. It yields the protein CASSFKNTEAFF.

This clone was counted between two and nine times. The chain employs TRBV5-6 and TRBJ2-3; TRBD2 agrees at 14 bases. The CDR3 covers 16 residues. Trimming cost V 4 bases and J 2 bases; bases outside gene matches: 3. Germline lookup yields CDR1 SGHDT and CDR2 YYEEEE. CDR3 sequence (DNA): TGTGCCAGCAGCCCGGGACTAGCGGGAGTCACAGATACGCAGTATTTT. Translating gives CASSPGLAGVTDTQYF. The entire variable domain, with the rest obtained from reference TRBV5-6 and TRBJ2-3, is as follows: DAGVTQSPTHLIKTRGQQVTLRCSPKSGHDTVSWYQQALGQGPQFIFQYYEEEERQRGNFPDRFSGHQFPNYSSELNVNALLLGDSALYLCASSPGLAGVTDTQYFGPGTRLTVL.

V gene TRBV7-9 combines with J gene TRBJ2-5, with 8 positions matching TRBD2. Germline loops: CDR1 SEHNR, CDR2 FQNEAQ (reference sequence). V shed 1 base and J 5 bases; nucleotides not matched to a gene: 6. The CDR3 is 15 amino acids. Written as DNA, the CDR3 is TGTGCCAGCAGCTTAGGGGCCGGGGGGGTTGAGACCCAGTACTTC. This sequence encodes CASSLGAGGVETQYF.

The chain combines TRBV5-1 with TRBJ2-5; 7 bases fit TRBD2. The CDR3 runs to 13 residues. V dropped 4 bases and J dropped 5; count of bases not matched to a gene: 5. Germline CDR1 SGHRS, CDR2 YFSETQ. The CDR3 DNA reads as TGCGCCAGCAGCGAGACTAGCCGGGAGACCCAGTACTTC. Translating gives CASSETSRETQYF.

This rearrangement joins TRBV6-5 to TRBJ2-7; D perhaps matches TRBD1 (6 bases). Germline CDR1 reads MNHEY; CDR2 reads SVGAGI. The CDR3 has 14 residues. With 0 bases removed from V and 4 bases from J, the gap between germline ends came to 10 bases. The DNA of the CDR3 is TGTGCCAGCAGTTACTCCGGACAGATGTACGAGCAGTACTTC. Translating it yields CASSYSGQMYEQYF.

The chain employs TRBV30 and TRBJ2-5; perhaps TRBD2 as D (5 bases). Germline V gives CDR1 GTSNPN, CDR2 SVGIG (reference sequence). V shed 5 bases and J shed 4 bases, with 14 bases lying between them. This CDR3 is 13 amino acids long. DNA of the CDR3: TGTGCCTGGGTCCGGACTGTTGGAGAGACCCAGTACTTC. It is translated as CAWVRTVGETQYF.

The chain joins TRBV9 to TRBJ1-1; 7 bases line up with TRBD1. Germline CDR1 SGDLS, CDR2 YYNGEE. The trim removed 0 bases at V and 4 bases at J, leaving 3 bases unmatched. CDR3 length: 14 residues. The CDR3 sequence is CASSVGSGGTEAFF. Here the CDR3 DNA reads TGTGCCAGCAGCGTAGGTTCAGGGGGCACTGAAGCTTTCTTT.

This clone is a singleton in its sample. The V and J genes are TRBV18 and TRBJ2-7, with 9 bases lining up with TRBD1. V shed 3 bases and J 6 bases; nucleotides not matched to a gene: 9. The CDR3 is made up of 15 amino acids. The germline V gene has CDR1 KGHSH and CDR2 LQKENI. The CDR3, as DNA: TGTGCCAGCTCACCCTCTCTGGACAGGGGCCGCGAGCAGTACTTC. Amino acid sequence: CASSPSLDRGREQYF.

The chain joins TRBV27 to TRBJ1-5, with 10 bases identical to TRBD1. The CDR3 sequence is 15 residues long. Per the germline V gene, CDR1 is MNHEY and CDR2 is SMNVEV (reference sequence). With 2 bases clipped from V and 7 bases from J, the junction kept 5 bases outside the gene matches. The CDR3 loop reads CASSLRTGGGQPQHF. The CDR3 nucleotides read TGTGCCAGCAGTTTACGGACAGGGGGAGGGCAGCCCCAGCATTTT.

The V call is TRBV13, the J call TRBJ2-4; 12 nucleotides match TRBD2. Germline V gene sequence: CDR1 PRHDT, CDR2 FYEKMQ (reference sequence). Unmatched junction bases numbered 4, after V lost 1 base and J lost 6 bases. The CDR3 has 16 residues. CDR3 sequence: CASSLALAGGGNIQYF. Written as DNA, the CDR3 is TGTGCCAGCAGCTTAGCACTAGCGGGAGGTGGAAACATTCAGTACTTC.

The chain recombines TRBV7-3 with TRBJ1-1, with 9 bases identical to TRBD1. V dropped 5 bases and J dropped 1; count of bases not matched to a gene: 5. Per germline, CDR1 SGHTA and CDR2 FQGTGA. This CDR3 is built from 15 residues. DNA of the CDR3: TGTGCCAGCAGCAAAAACAGGGGGCCGAACACTGAAGCTTTCTTT. It specifies CASSKNRGPNTEAFF.

This chain uses TRBV6-5 with TRBJ2-7; the D is unclear. The CDR3 is 13 amino acids. V was pared by 2 bases and J by 1 base, with 6 bases between. The germline CDR1 and CDR2 sequences are MNHEY and SVGAGI. The CDR3 DNA follows: TGTGCCAGCAGTTACGAGCGTTCCTACGAGCAGTACTTC. Its protein product is CASSYERSYEQYF.

This clone was counted only a few times. This rearrangement joins TRBV10-2 to TRBJ2-5, with 9 bases matching TRBD2. Per germline, CDR1 WSHSY and CDR2 SAAADI. With 3 bases clipped from V and 7 bases from J, the junction kept 12 bases outside the gene matches. The CDR3 contains 16 residues. The CDR3: CASSDPGLTRGGTQYF. The CDR3 region has the DNA TGCGCCAGCAGTGACCCGGGACTAACGCGGGGGGGGACCCAGTACTTC.

The chain links TRBV6-1 to TRBJ2-3; 10 bases match TRBD2. From germline, CDR1 is MNHNS and CDR2 SASEGT. The CDR3 has 17 amino acids. V shed 0 bases, J shed 2 bases, and the junction held 5 bases outside the gene matches. CDR3 protein: CASSEARLAGDTDTQYF. CDR3 bases: TGTGCCAGCAGTGAAGCGCGGCTAGCGGGAGACACAGATACGCAGTATTTT.

The chain joins TRBV28 to TRBJ1-3, with D maybe TRBD1 (6 bases). The germline V gene has CDR1 MDHEN and CDR2 SYDVKM. The CDR3 is 14 residues long. Trimming removed 5 bases from V and 4 bases from J, with 12 bases in between. CDR3 coding DNA: TGTGCCAGCAGTCCCCCCGGACAGGGAAACACCATATATTTT. Its protein is CASSPPGQGNTIYF.

This chain connects TRBV10-3 to TRBJ1-2; 7 nucleotides agree with TRBD1. Trimming took 6 bases from V and 8 from J; bases not matched to a gene: 6. The CDR3 length is 12 residues. The germline V gene has CDR1 ENHRY and CDR2 SYGVKD. The CDR3 nucleotides read TGTGCCATCAGAACAGGGGTCCGGGGCTACACCTTC. It yields the protein CAIRTGVRGYTF.

The rearrangement uses TRBV7-2 and TRBJ1-2; D gene unclear. Germline-derived CDR1 and CDR2 are SGHTA and FQGNSA. The CDR3 is 12 amino acids. Trimming removed 5 bases from V and 7 bases from J, with 11 bases in between. This CDR3 reads CASSPGTVGYTF. In DNA form, the CDR3 reads TGTGCCAGCAGCCCGGGAACGGTTGGCTACACCTTC.

This clone was counted between two and nine times. This rearrangement joins TRBV5-1 to TRBJ1-1, with TRBD1 matching 9 bases. Germline V gene data show CDR1 as SGHRS and CDR2 as YFSETQ. Losses at the gene ends were 4 bases for V and 1 base for J; bases not matched to a gene: 5. CDR3 length equals 15 residues. CDR3 coding DNA: TGCGCCAGCAGCCGCTTGGGACAGGGGAACACTGAAGCTTTCTTT. It encodes CASSRLGQGNTEAFF.

This clone has only one observation. The J gene is TRBJ2-2, the V gene TRBV29-1, with 10 nucleotides matching TRBD1. The ends lost 6 bases at V and 1 base at J; junction bases unmatched: 2. The CDR3 sequence is 14 residues long. From germline, CDR1 is SQVTM and CDR2 ANQGSEA. The CDR3 DNA reads TGCAGCGTCCGGGACAGGGGGAACACCGGGGAGCTGTTTTTT. Its translation is CSVRDRGNTGELFF.

DNA of the CDR3: TGCAGCGTTGCCAAGGGGGCTGGCACAGATACGCAGTATTTT. Amino acids: CSVAKGAGTDTQYF. J is TRBJ2-3 and V is TRBV29-1, with 7 nucleotides matching TRBD1. The V and J ends lost 4 bases and 1 base, in that order; junction bases with no gene match: 5. This CDR3 spans 14 amino acids. Germline V gene sequence: CDR1 SQVTM, CDR2 ANQGSEA.

The rearrangement joins TRBV6-6 to TRBJ1-1; D is undetermined. This CDR3 has 11 residues. Germline CDR1 MNHNY, CDR2 SVGAGI (reference sequence). The ends were cut back, 2 bases at V and 6 bases at J, with 4 bases in the middle. CDR3 nucleotide sequence: TGTGCCAGCAGTTACGGCCCTGAAGCTTTCTTT. Encoded protein: CASSYGPEAFF.

This clone was counted between two and nine times. The same CDR3 also results from other DNA sequences found in this sample. J is TRBJ2-1 and V is TRBV5-1, with unresolved D. Germline V gene lookup returns CDR1 SGHRS and CDR2 YFSETQ. V was pared by 3 bases and J by 6 bases, with 16 bases between. The CDR3 is made up of 15 amino acids. CDR3 sequence (DNA): TGCGCCAGCAGCTCTTCCACAGAACCCACCAATGAGCAGTTCTTC. As protein: CASSSSTEPTNEQFF.